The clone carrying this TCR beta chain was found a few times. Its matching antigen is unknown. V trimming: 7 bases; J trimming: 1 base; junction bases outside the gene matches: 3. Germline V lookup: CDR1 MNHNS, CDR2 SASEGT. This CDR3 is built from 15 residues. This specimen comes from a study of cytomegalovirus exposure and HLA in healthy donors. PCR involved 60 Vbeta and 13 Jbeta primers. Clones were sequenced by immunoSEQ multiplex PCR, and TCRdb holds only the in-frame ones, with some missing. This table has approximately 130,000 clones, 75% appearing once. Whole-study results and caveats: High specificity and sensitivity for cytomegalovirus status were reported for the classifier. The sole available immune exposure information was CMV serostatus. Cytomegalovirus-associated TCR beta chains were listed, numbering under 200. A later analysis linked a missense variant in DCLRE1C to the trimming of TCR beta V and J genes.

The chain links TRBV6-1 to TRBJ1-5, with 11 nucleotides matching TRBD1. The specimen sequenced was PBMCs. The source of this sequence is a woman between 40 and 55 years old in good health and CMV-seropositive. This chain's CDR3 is CASIGQGASNQPQHF. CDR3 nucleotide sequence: TGTGCCAGCATTGGACAGGGGGCGAGCAATCAGCCCCAGCATTTT.